The source of this T cell receptor (beta chain) is a study of vaccination and CD4 T cells after COVID-19. Sequence data for DNA of cultured CD4+ T cells were generated by the Oncomine TCR Beta short-read assay. Each CDR3 protein gets one entry after TCRdb re-called the PCR reads with MiXCR. The sample has roughly 22,000 distinct CDR3 sequences; 62% are singletons. V lost 6 bases, J lost 8 bases, and 12 bases stayed unmatched. This CDR3 has 15 residues. Germline V CDR1 and CDR2: MNHEY, SVGEGT. Treatment meaning: roughly nine-day PBMC culture with coronavirus spike peptide pools or control peptides (ViraFEST assay). TCRs were sequenced by ViraFEST after antigen-specific T cells had been expanded with peptide pools. This clonotype showed up just a few times. Its antigen is as yet unknown.

Sequenced material: CD4+ T cells from blood, cultured in vitro. The chain combines TRBV6-2 or TRBV6-3 with TRBJ1-2; the match to TRBD1 covers 10 bases. This receptor was taken from a human donor who had recovered from COVID-19. CDR3 protein: CASRRQGAKADGYTF. Written as DNA, the CDR3 is TGTGCCAGCAGGCGACAGGGGGCGAAGGCGGACGGCTACACCTTC.